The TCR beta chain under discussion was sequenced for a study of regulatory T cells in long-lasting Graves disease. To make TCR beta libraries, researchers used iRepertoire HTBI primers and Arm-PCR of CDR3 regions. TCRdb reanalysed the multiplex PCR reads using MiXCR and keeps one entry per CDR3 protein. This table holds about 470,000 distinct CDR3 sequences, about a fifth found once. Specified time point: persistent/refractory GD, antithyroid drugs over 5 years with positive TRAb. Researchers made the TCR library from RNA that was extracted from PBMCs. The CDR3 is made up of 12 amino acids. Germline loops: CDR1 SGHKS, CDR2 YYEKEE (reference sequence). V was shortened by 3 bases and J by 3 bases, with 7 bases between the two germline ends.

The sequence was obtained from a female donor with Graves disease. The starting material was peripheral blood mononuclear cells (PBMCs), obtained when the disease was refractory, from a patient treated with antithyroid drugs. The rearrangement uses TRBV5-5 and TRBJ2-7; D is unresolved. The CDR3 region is CASSWANYEQYF. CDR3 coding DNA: TGTGCCAGCAGCTGGGCGAACTACGAGCAGTACTTC. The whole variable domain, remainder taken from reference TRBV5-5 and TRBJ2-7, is DAGVTQSPTHLIKTRGQQVTLRCSPISGHKSVSWYQQVLGQGPQFIFQYYEKEERGRGNFPDRFSARQFPNYSSELNVNALLLGDSALYLCASSWANYEQYFGPGTRLTVT.